This T cell receptor beta chain was profiled in a study of T cell responses to AZD1222 COVID-19 vaccine. TCRdb's table, derived via immunoSEQ multiplex PCR, lists solely in-frame clones and lacks some. The repertoire holds about 48,000 clones, about 91% seen once, with about 5.7% in the top ten. General study results and limits: A reported finding is that nearly half of spike-specific TCRs target unmutated variant regions. Donors skewed white British and female; clonal diversity was possibly underestimated. The study found vaccine-associated CD4 TCRs spanning spike, dominant at 160-218 and 743-854.

In regard to this clone: No antigen is known for it.

V shed 4 bases and J 8 bases; nucleotides not matched to a gene: 14. The CDR3 totals 15 residues. Germline-derived CDR1 and CDR2 are SGDLS and YYNGEE. This TCR derives from an adult who received the AZD1222 COVID-19 vaccine. This chain connects TRBV9 to TRBJ1-2; 7 bases are shared with TRBD1. The sample was peripheral blood, taken 28 days after the second AZD1222 dose. CDR3 loop: CASSTAPQPGGGYTF. CDR3 DNA sequence: TGTGCCAGCAGCACCGCCCCACAGCCAGGGGGAGGCTACACCTTC.